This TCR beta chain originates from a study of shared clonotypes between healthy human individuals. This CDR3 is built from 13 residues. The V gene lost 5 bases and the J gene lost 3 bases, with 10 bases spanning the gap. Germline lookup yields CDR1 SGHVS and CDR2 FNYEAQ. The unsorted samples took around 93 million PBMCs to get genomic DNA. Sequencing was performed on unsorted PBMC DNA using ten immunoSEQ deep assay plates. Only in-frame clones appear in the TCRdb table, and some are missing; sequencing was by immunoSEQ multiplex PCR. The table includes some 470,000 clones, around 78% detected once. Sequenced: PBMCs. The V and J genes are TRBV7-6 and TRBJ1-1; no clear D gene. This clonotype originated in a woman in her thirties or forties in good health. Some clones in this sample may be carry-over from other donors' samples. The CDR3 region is CASSVSRDTEAFF. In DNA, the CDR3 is TGTGCCAGCAGCGTAAGCCGTGACACTGAAGCTTTCTTT.